The sequence of this T cell receptor beta chain was determined in a study of blood T cell repertoires in COVID-19. The V end was cut by 4 bases, the J end by 3 bases, with 9 bases between. This CDR3 is built from 13 residues. Data came from immunoSEQ multiplex PCR; TCRdb stores just in-frame clones and leaves some out. The table includes 400,000 to 500,000 clones, over 75% detected once. The sequencing input was PBMCs or T cells enriched from blood (not recorded which). The origin of this receptor is a woman aged 18-29 years who had been exposed to COVID-19. The V gene is TRBV12-3 or TRBV12-4, the J gene TRBJ1-2; D is ambiguous. CDR3 in DNA: TGTGCCAGCAGTTATAAGGGAGACTATGGCTACACCTTC. It codes for CASSYKGDYGYTF.